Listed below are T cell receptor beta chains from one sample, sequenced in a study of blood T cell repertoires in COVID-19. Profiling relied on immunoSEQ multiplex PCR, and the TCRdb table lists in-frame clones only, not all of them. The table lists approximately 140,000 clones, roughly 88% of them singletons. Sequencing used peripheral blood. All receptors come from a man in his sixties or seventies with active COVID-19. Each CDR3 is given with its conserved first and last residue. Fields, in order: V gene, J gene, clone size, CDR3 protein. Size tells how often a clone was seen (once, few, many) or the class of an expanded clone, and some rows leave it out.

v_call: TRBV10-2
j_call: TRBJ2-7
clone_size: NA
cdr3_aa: CASSEFVLEQYF

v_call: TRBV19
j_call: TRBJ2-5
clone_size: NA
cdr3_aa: CASSPRGRGETQYF

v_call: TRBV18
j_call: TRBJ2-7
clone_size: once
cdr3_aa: CASSPQWDLYEQYF

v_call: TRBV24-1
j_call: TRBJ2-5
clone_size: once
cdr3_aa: CATSVGDRDRETQYF

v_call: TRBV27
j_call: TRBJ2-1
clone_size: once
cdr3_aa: CASKVPGQVNNEQFF

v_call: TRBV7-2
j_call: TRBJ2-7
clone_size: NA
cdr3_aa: CASSLVGTGLGEQYF

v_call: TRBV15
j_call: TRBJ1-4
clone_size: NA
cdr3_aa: CATSSRGIGVKLFF

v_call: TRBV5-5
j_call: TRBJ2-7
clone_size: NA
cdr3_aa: CASRPELAVIYEQYF

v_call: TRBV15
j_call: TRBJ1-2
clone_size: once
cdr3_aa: CATSYGQGANYGYTF

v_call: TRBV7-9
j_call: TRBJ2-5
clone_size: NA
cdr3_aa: CASSPRRGADQETQYF

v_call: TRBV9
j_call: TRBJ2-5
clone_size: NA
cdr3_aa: CASSVSGLAGGQETQYF

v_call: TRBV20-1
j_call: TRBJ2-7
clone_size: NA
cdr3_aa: CSASSSGTGGSEQYF

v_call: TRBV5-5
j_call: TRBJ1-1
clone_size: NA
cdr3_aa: CASSLTGGLVNTEAFF

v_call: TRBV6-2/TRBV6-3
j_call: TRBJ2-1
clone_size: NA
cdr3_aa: CASSYGGTNNEQFF

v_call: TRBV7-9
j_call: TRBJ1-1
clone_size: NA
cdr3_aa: CASSLREEAFF

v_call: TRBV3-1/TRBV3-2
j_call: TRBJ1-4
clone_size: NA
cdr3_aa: CASSQEGRGIGKLFF

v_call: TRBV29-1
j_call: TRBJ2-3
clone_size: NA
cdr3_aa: CSVEAGSTDTQYF

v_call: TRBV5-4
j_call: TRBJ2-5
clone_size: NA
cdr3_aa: CASSLAGRETQYF

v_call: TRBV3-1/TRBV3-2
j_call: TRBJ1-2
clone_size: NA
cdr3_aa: CASRGSWDRGSFNYGYTF

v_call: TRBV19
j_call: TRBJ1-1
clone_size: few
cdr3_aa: CASSARGVTEAFF

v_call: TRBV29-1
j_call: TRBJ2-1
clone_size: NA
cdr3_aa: CSVESRLAGDKQFF

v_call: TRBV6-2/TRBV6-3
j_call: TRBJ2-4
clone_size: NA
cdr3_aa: CASSYTGVKNIQYF

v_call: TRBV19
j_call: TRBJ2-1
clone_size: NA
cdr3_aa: CASSIEGAPPTYNEQFF

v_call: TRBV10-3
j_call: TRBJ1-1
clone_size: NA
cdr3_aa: CAIRGTAQNTEAFF

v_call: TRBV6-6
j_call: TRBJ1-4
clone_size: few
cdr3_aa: CASSVSRRSNEKLFF

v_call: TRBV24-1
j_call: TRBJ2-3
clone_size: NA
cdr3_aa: CATSDGPEWRSATDTQYF

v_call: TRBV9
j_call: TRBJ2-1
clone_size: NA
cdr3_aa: CASSVDTRGEQFF

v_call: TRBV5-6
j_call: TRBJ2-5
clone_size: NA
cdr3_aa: CASSWGGDRYQETQYF

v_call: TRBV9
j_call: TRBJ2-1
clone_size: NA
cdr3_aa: CASSRDSSYNEQFF

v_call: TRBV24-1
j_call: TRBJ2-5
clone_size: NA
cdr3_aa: CATSDPGQHQETQYF

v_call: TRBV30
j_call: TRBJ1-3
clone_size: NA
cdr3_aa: CAWSVGRASSGNTIYF

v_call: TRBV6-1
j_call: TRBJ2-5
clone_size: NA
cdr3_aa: CASSDPAGRGEETQYF

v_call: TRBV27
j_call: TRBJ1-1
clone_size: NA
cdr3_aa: CASSPRDRYTEAFF

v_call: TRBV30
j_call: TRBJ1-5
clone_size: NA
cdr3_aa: CAWSGTGRGWSQPQHF

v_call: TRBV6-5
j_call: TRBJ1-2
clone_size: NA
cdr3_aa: CASTGTGDYGYTF

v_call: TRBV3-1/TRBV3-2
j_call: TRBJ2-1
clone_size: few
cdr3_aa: CASSQPTSTYNEQFF

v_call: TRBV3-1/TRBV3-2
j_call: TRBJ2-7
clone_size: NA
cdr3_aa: CASSRTRNYEQYF

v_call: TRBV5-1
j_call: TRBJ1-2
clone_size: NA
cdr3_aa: CASSPVGEGVNGYTF

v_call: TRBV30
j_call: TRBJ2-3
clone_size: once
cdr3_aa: CAWSSTQRERRF

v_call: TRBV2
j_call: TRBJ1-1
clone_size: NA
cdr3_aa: CASRRGEGTEAFF

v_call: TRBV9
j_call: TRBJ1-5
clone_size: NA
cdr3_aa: CASSRQDSPIEPQHF

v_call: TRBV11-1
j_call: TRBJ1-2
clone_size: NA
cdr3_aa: CASSSAGGKDGYTF

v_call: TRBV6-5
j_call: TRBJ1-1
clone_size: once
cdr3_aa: CASREGRTEAFF

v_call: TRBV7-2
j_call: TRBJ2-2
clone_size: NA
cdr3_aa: CASSTGLAGGPRKTGELFF

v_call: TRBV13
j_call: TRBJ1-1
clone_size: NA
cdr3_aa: CASSLEVTGPRAFF

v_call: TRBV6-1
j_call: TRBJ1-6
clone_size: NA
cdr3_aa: CASSEAWFSGSPLHF

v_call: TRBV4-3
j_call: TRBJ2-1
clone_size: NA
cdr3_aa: CASSQDLVGRLVLF

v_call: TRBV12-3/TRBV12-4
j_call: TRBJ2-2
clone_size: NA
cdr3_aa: CASRPTGAGELFF

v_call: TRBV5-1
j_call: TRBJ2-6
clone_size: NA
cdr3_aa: CASLTGDSFYSGANVLTF

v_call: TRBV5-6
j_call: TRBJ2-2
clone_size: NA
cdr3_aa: CASSYRGTGELFF

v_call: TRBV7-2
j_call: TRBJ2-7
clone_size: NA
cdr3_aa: CASSQGQDSYEQYF

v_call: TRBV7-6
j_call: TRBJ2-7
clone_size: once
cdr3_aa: CASSLDSSYEQYF

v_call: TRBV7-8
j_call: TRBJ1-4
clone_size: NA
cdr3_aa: CASSFHDRDEKLFF

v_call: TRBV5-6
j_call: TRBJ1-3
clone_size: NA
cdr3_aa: CASSLGTGRGNTIYF

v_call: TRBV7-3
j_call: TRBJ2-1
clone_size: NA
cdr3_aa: CASSLTGTTNEQFF

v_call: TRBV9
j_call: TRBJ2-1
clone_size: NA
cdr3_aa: CASSAPGGLAGVDEQFF

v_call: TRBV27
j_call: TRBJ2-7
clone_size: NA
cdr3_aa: CASSPTRRYEQYF

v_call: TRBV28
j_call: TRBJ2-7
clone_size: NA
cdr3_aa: CASTPGGGVGYEQYF

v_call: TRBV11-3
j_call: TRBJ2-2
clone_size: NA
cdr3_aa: CASSFDPIAGDRDTGELFF

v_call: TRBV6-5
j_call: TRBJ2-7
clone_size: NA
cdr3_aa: CASSFATSAYEQYF